Listed below are T cell receptor beta chains from one sample, sequenced in a study of OX40 agonist ivuxolimab in advanced cancers. The method was immunoSEQ multiplex PCR; TCRdb's version includes in-frame clones alone and lacks a portion of them. The table shows about 70,000 clones, with approximately 81% occurring only once. Source: CD4+ or CD8+ T cells sorted from blood, taken in a trial of the OX40 agonist ivuxolimab. All receptors come from an adult with an advanced solid tumor such as melanoma, head and neck, liver or kidney cancer. Both conserved end residues are part of each CDR3. D genes are given only for firm matches. Size values are once, few and many counts, or a class for expanded clones, and some rows have none.

j_call: TRBJ2-7; clone_size: NA; v_call: TRBV25-1; d_call: NA; cdr3_nt: TGTGCCAGCAGGGGATCCTACGAGCAGTACTTC; cdr3_aa: CASRGSYEQYF
j_call: TRBJ1-2; clone_size: NA; v_call: TRBV5-8; d_call: NA; cdr3_nt: TGTGCCAGCAGCCTGGAGAGAGCTGGCTACACCTTC; cdr3_aa: CASSLERAGYTF
j_call: TRBJ2-7; clone_size: few; v_call: TRBV7-2; d_call: NA; cdr3_nt: TGTGCCAGCAGCCAAGCTCGGGGATCTGCTTACGAGCAGTACTTC; cdr3_aa: CASSQARGSAYEQYF
j_call: TRBJ1-2; clone_size: NA; v_call: TRBV28; d_call: NA; cdr3_nt: TGTGCCAGCAGTTTAATAGGGATCGGCTACACCTTC; cdr3_aa: CASSLIGIGYTF
j_call: TRBJ2-7; clone_size: NA; v_call: TRBV4-2; d_call: TRBD1; cdr3_nt: TGTGCCAGCAGCCAGGGGACAGGGGGCGACGAGCAGTACTTC; cdr3_aa: CASSQGTGGDEQYF
j_call: TRBJ2-2; clone_size: once; v_call: TRBV27; d_call: NA; cdr3_nt: TGTGCCAGCAGTTTTTCAGGGAACACCGGGGAGCTGTTTTTT; cdr3_aa: CASSFSGNTGELFF
j_call: TRBJ2-1; clone_size: NA; v_call: TRBV7-9; d_call: TRBD2; cdr3_nt: TGTGCCAGCAGCTTAGTAGCCCTAGCGGGAGTAGCCTACAATGAGCAGTTCTTC; cdr3_aa: CASSLVALAGVAYNEQFF
j_call: TRBJ2-1; clone_size: few; v_call: TRBV5-6; d_call: NA; cdr3_nt: TGTGCCAGCAGCTTGGGAGTGGGAGGTGAGCAGTTCTTC; cdr3_aa: CASSLGVGGEQFF
j_call: TRBJ1-5; clone_size: NA; v_call: TRBV14; d_call: NA; cdr3_nt: TGTGCCAGCAGCCAAGTTAAGAGATCCCAAAGCAATCAGCCCCAGCATTTT; cdr3_aa: CASSQVKRSQSNQPQHF
j_call: TRBJ1-2; clone_size: NA; v_call: TRBV6-5; d_call: NA; cdr3_nt: TGTGCCAGCAGTTCCCCTAGACTCAACTATGGCTACACCTTC; cdr3_aa: CASSSPRLNYGYTF
j_call: TRBJ2-3; clone_size: NA; v_call: TRBV5-8; d_call: TRBD1; cdr3_nt: TGTGCCAGCAGCTTGGGGACAGGGGTATTAACAGATACGCAGTATTTT; cdr3_aa: CASSLGTGVLTDTQYF
j_call: TRBJ1-6; clone_size: NA; v_call: TRBV6-6; d_call: NA; cdr3_nt: TGTGCCAGCAGTTTCAAGGTGCACGCTAATTCACCCCTCCACTTT; cdr3_aa: CASSFKVHANSPLHF
j_call: TRBJ1-2; clone_size: NA; v_call: TRBV4-2; d_call: NA; cdr3_nt: TGTGCCAGCAGCCAAGGGCTGGGGTCTAACTATGGCTACACCTTC; cdr3_aa: CASSQGLGSNYGYTF
j_call: TRBJ1-1; clone_size: NA; v_call: TRBV27; d_call: NA; cdr3_nt: TGTGCCAGCAATCGTGGGGCCGGGGCCCGCGGGACAAAAAAAATGACGGGAGCTTTCTTT; cdr3_aa: CASNRGAGARGTKKMTGAFF
j_call: TRBJ2-2; clone_size: NA; v_call: TRBV29-1; d_call: NA; cdr3_nt: TGCAGCGTGTACACCGGGGAGCTGTTTTTT; cdr3_aa: CSVYTGELFF
j_call: TRBJ1-6; clone_size: NA; v_call: TRBV7-2; d_call: TRBD1; cdr3_nt: TGTGCCAGCAGTGGGGACAGGCGAAGCTCCTATAATTCACCCCTCCACTTT; cdr3_aa: CASSGDRRSSYNSPLHF
j_call: TRBJ1-1; clone_size: NA; v_call: TRBV29-1; d_call: NA; cdr3_nt: TGCAGCGTTGAAGATCGGGACGGGAACACTGAAGCTTTCTTT; cdr3_aa: CSVEDRDGNTEAFF
j_call: TRBJ2-1; clone_size: NA; v_call: TRBV6-5; d_call: NA; cdr3_nt: TGTGCCAGCAGTTACTCGACGGGGGGCGGATTAAATGAGCAGTTCTTC; cdr3_aa: CASSYSTGGGLNEQFF
j_call: TRBJ2-2; clone_size: NA; v_call: TRBV30; d_call: TRBD2; cdr3_nt: TGTGCCTGGAGGGGCGGGAGAAACACCGGGGAGCTGTTTTTT; cdr3_aa: CAWRGGRNTGELFF
j_call: TRBJ1-1; clone_size: NA; v_call: TRBV5-1; d_call: TRBD1; cdr3_nt: TGCGCCAGCAGCGCGGGACAGGGGGGCACTGAAGCTTTCTTT; cdr3_aa: CASSAGQGGTEAFF
j_call: TRBJ2-1; clone_size: NA; v_call: TRBV30; d_call: TRBD1; cdr3_nt: TGTGCCTGGAGCCCCGGGACAGGTTACAATGAGCAGTTCTTC; cdr3_aa: CAWSPGTGYNEQFF
j_call: TRBJ2-2; clone_size: NA; v_call: TRBV6-4; d_call: NA; cdr3_nt: TGTGCCAGCAGTGAGGAGCTGGGCCTCGGGGAGCTGTTTTTT; cdr3_aa: CASSEELGLGELFF
j_call: TRBJ1-2; clone_size: once; v_call: TRBV5-6; d_call: NA; cdr3_nt: TGTGCCAGCAGCACACAGGGTGTGGGCTACACCTTC; cdr3_aa: CASSTQGVGYTF
j_call: TRBJ2-7; clone_size: NA; v_call: TRBV4-1; d_call: TRBD2; cdr3_nt: TGCGCCAGCAGCCAAGATCGGGGGTGGGGGGGAACCTACGAGCAGTACTTC; cdr3_aa: CASSQDRGWGGTYEQYF
j_call: TRBJ2-2; clone_size: NA; v_call: TRBV5-4; d_call: TRBD2; cdr3_nt: TGTGCCAGCAGCTCCGGGACTAGCTTCTCCGGGGAGCTGTTTTTT; cdr3_aa: CASSSGTSFSGELFF
j_call: TRBJ1-6; clone_size: NA; v_call: TRBV10-3; d_call: NA; cdr3_nt: TGTGCCACGCAGGGAGAGTCTTCAAATTCACCCCTCCACTTT; cdr3_aa: CATQGESSNSPLHF
j_call: TRBJ2-5; clone_size: NA; v_call: TRBV19; d_call: TRBD2; cdr3_nt: TGTGCCAGTAGCAATAGCGGGAGTGATCGCGAGACCCAGTACTTC; cdr3_aa: CASSNSGSDRETQYF
j_call: TRBJ2-4; clone_size: NA; v_call: TRBV5-4; d_call: NA; cdr3_nt: TGTGCCAGCAGCTTGCAGGGTGTGGCCAAAAACATTCAGTACTTC; cdr3_aa: CASSLQGVAKNIQYF
j_call: TRBJ2-3; clone_size: NA; v_call: TRBV5-1; d_call: NA; cdr3_nt: TGCGCCAGCAGCCCCGGGGGCACAGATACGCAGTATTTT; cdr3_aa: CASSPGGTDTQYF
j_call: TRBJ2-1; clone_size: NA; v_call: TRBV2; d_call: TRBD2; cdr3_nt: TGTGCCAGCATGAAACTAGCGGGGGGGCAGGGTGAGCAGTTCTTC; cdr3_aa: CASMKLAGGQGEQFF
j_call: TRBJ2-7; clone_size: NA; v_call: TRBV5-1; d_call: NA; cdr3_nt: TGCGCCAGCAGCTTGGAAGCGACAGTATACGAGCAGTACTTC; cdr3_aa: CASSLEATVYEQYF
j_call: TRBJ2-7; clone_size: NA; v_call: TRBV29-1; d_call: TRBD1; cdr3_nt: TGCAGCGCTGGGACAGTATGGGGCGAGCAGTACTTC; cdr3_aa: CSAGTVWGEQYF
j_call: TRBJ2-5; clone_size: NA; v_call: TRBV4-1; d_call: TRBD2; cdr3_nt: TGCGCCAGCAGCCAAGTGACTAGCGGGGGAGGGACCCAGTACTTC; cdr3_aa: CASSQVTSGGGTQYF
j_call: TRBJ2-7; clone_size: medium-sized; v_call: TRBV28; d_call: TRBD1; cdr3_nt: TGTGCCAGCAGCAAGGGACAGCAACGAGAGGAGCAGTACTTC; cdr3_aa: CASSKGQQREEQYF
j_call: TRBJ2-3; clone_size: once; v_call: TRBV7-9; d_call: NA; cdr3_nt: TGTGCCAGCAGCTTAACCCGCGGGCTGGCAGATACGCAGTATTTT; cdr3_aa: CASSLTRGLADTQYF
j_call: TRBJ2-1; clone_size: NA; v_call: TRBV27; d_call: NA; cdr3_nt: TGTGCCAGCAGCTACACTCCTAGGAGCTCCTACAATGAGCAGTTCTTC; cdr3_aa: CASSYTPRSSYNEQFF
j_call: TRBJ2-3; clone_size: NA; v_call: TRBV30; d_call: NA; cdr3_nt: TGTGCCTGGAGTCTATGGTCAGATACGCAGTATTTT; cdr3_aa: CAWSLWSDTQYF
j_call: TRBJ1-2; clone_size: few; v_call: TRBV11-2; d_call: TRBD1; cdr3_nt: TGTGCCAGCAGCCAACAGACAGGGGGCTATGGCTACACCTTC; cdr3_aa: CASSQQTGGYGYTF
j_call: TRBJ1-4; clone_size: NA; v_call: TRBV4-1; d_call: TRBD1; cdr3_nt: TGCGCCAGCAGCCGGCCGGGACAGGCAACTAATGAAAAACTGTTTTTT; cdr3_aa: CASSRPGQATNEKLFF
j_call: TRBJ2-7; clone_size: many; v_call: TRBV7-9; d_call: NA; cdr3_nt: TGTGCCAGCAGCTTAACGGGGAGTATCAACGAGCAGTACTTC; cdr3_aa: CASSLTGSINEQYF
j_call: TRBJ1-1; clone_size: NA; v_call: TRBV7-3; d_call: NA; cdr3_nt: TGTGCCAGCAGCCTTAACGAGCAGGAGGGGAGGTTCTTT; cdr3_aa: CASSLNEQEGRFF
j_call: TRBJ1-1; clone_size: NA; v_call: TRBV18; d_call: TRBD1; cdr3_nt: TGTGCCAGCTCACTGGCCGGGACAGGGTCCGCCACTGAAGCTTTCTTT; cdr3_aa: CASSLAGTGSATEAFF
j_call: TRBJ2-5; clone_size: NA; v_call: TRBV5-1; d_call: TRBD2; cdr3_nt: TGCGCCAGCAGCAGCCGGACTAGCGGAGAGACCCAGTACTTC; cdr3_aa: CASSSRTSGETQYF
j_call: TRBJ2-2; clone_size: few; v_call: TRBV28; d_call: NA; cdr3_nt: TGTGCCAGCAGTTTTAGGGGGGCCGGGGAGCTGTTTTTT; cdr3_aa: CASSFRGAGELFF
j_call: TRBJ2-3; clone_size: NA; v_call: TRBV6-5; d_call: NA; cdr3_nt: TGTGCCAGCACTTCGTCAAATACGCAGTATTTT; cdr3_aa: CASTSSNTQYF
j_call: TRBJ1-2; clone_size: NA; v_call: TRBV5-1; d_call: NA; cdr3_nt: TGCGCCAGCAGCTTGGCCGCGAGGGGGACCTATGGCTACACCTTC; cdr3_aa: CASSLAARGTYGYTF
j_call: TRBJ2-5; clone_size: NA; v_call: TRBV5-1; d_call: NA; cdr3_nt: TGCGCCAGCAGTCGCCAGGGAACCCAAGAGACCCAGTACTTC; cdr3_aa: CASSRQGTQETQYF
j_call: TRBJ2-3; clone_size: NA; v_call: TRBV5-4; d_call: NA; cdr3_nt: TGTGCCAGCAGCTTAGGGGGAGCGAGCACAGATACGCAGTATTTT; cdr3_aa: CASSLGGASTDTQYF
j_call: TRBJ2-4; clone_size: NA; v_call: TRBV29-1; d_call: NA; cdr3_nt: TGCAGCGTTGAGGCCTGGGGGGTAGCCAAAAACATTCAGTACTTC; cdr3_aa: CSVEAWGVAKNIQYF
j_call: TRBJ2-7; clone_size: NA; v_call: TRBV5-1; d_call: TRBD1; cdr3_nt: TGCGCCAGCAGCCCCGAGACAGGGCTAAGCTACGAGCAGTACTTC; cdr3_aa: CASSPETGLSYEQYF
j_call: TRBJ1-1; clone_size: NA; v_call: TRBV18; d_call: NA; cdr3_nt: TGTGCCAGCTCACCACGTTGGGGCCGGGGGCAAGACACTGAAGCTTTCTTT; cdr3_aa: CASSPRWGRGQDTEAFF
j_call: TRBJ1-5; clone_size: NA; v_call: TRBV2; d_call: TRBD1; cdr3_nt: TGTGCCAGCAGGGGACAGGGGGACAATCAGCCCCAGCATTTT; cdr3_aa: CASRGQGDNQPQHF
j_call: TRBJ1-5; clone_size: NA; v_call: TRBV7-2; d_call: TRBD1; cdr3_nt: TGTGCCAGCAGCTTAGCTCCTTCGACAGGGATTCGGCAGCCCCAGCATTTT; cdr3_aa: CASSLAPSTGIRQPQHF
j_call: TRBJ2-6; clone_size: NA; v_call: TRBV4-2; d_call: NA; cdr3_nt: TGTGCCAGCAGCCATAACAGGGGAGGGAGCTCTGGGGCCAACGTCCTGACTTTC; cdr3_aa: CASSHNRGGSSGANVLTF